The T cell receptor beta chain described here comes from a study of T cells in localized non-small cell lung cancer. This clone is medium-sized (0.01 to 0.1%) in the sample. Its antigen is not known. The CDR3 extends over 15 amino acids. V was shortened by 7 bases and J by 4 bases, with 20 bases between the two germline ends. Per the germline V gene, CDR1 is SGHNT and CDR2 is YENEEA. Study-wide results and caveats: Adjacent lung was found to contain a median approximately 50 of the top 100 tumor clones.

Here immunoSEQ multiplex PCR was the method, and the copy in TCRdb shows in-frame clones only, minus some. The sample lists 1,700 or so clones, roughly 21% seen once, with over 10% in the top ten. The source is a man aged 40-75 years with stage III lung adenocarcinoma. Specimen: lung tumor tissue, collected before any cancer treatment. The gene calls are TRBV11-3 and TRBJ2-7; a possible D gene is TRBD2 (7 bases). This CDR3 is CASTGGGPRLYEQYF. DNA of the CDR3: TGTGCCAGCACCGGCGGGGGCCCGAGATTATACGAGCAGTACTTC.